This T cell receptor (beta chain) was documented in a study of T cell clonotyping in hematopoietic cell transplantation. TCRdb keeps only in-frame clones here, not all; method: immunoSEQ multiplex PCR. This sample has 3,500 to 5,500 clones, with around 96% found just once. Findings and limits, study-wide: Broader posttransplant TCR repertoire diversity was predicted by graft donor and pretransplant recipient Inverse Simpson Index values. Few recipient clonotypes overlapped donors; over 97% were de novo at given depth. Pathologically expanded recipient clonotypes increased progressively from day 30 to day 180 as diversity fell.

Recipients were bled about 28 days pretransplant and at posttransplant days 30, 100, 180. Points on this clone: Its antigen remains unknown.

CDR1 KGHSH and CDR2 LQKENI come from the germline V gene. Deletions cut 3 bases from V and 1 base from J, with 9 bases between. The CDR3 has 14 residues. The V call is TRBV18, the J call TRBJ2-5, with D unresolved. The TCR originated in a male patient in his 40s who had an allogeneic stem cell transplant from a related donor, so the T cells may come from the graft donor. Some clones in this sample may be carry-over from other donors' samples. The input for sequencing was PBMCs, taken 100 days after allogeneic stem cell transplant. The chain's CDR3 is CASSPPGVQETQYF. For the CDR3, the DNA is TGTGCCAGCTCACCCCCCGGCGTCCAAGAGACCCAGTACTTC.